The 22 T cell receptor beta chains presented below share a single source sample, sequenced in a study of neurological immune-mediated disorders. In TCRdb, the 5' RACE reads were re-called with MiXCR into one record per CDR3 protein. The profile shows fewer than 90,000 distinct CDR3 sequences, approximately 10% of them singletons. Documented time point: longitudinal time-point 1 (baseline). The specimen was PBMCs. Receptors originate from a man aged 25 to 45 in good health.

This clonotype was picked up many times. The CDR3 DNA reads as TGTGCCAGCAGTTTTTTTAGTTCCTACGAGCAGTACTTC. It encodes CASSFFSSYEQYF. This chain connects TRBV28 to TRBJ2-7; D gene ambiguous. Germline V gives CDR1 MDHEN, CDR2 SYDVKM. The CDR3 spans 13 residues. V lost 3 bases, J lost 1 base, and 7 bases lay in between. Full variable domain (rest looked up from reference TRBV28 and TRBJ2-7): DVKVTQSSRYLVKRTGEKVFLECVQDMDHENMFWYRQDPGLGLRLIYFSYDVKMKEKGDIPEGYSVSREKKERFSLILESASTNQTSMYLCASSFFSSYEQYFGPGTRLTVT.

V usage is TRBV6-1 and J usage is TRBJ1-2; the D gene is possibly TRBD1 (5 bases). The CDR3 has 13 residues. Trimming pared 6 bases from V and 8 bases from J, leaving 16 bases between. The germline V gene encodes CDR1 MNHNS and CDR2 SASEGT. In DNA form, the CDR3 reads TGTGCCAGCAGGCCCGGGACCGATGAGGGCTACACCTTC. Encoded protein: CASRPGTDEGYTF.

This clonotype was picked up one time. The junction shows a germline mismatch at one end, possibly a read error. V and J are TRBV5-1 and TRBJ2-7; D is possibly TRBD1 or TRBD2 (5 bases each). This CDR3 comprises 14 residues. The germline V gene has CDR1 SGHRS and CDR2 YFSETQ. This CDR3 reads CDSKISGDPSEQYF. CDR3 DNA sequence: TGCGACAGCAAAATTAGTGGGGACCCCTCCGAGCAGTACTTC.

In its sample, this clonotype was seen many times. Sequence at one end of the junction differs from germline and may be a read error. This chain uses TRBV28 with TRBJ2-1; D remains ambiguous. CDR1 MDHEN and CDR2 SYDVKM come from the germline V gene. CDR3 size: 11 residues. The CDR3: CASRLYNEQFF. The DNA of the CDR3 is TGTGCCAGCAGGTTATACAATGAGCAGTTCTTC. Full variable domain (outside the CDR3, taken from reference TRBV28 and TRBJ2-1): DVKVTQSSRYLVKRTGEKVFLECVQDMDHENMFWYRQDPGLGLRLIYFSYDVKMKEKGDIPEGYSVSREKKERFSLILESASTNQTSMYLCASRLYNEQFFGPGTRLTVL.

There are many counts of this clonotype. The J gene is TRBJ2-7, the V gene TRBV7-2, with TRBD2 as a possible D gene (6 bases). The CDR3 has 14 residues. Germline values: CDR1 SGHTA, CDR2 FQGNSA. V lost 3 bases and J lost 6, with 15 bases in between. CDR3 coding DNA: TGTGCCAGCAGCTTCGGAGGGAAAGGTAGCGAGCAGTACTTC. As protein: CASSFGGKGSEQYF.

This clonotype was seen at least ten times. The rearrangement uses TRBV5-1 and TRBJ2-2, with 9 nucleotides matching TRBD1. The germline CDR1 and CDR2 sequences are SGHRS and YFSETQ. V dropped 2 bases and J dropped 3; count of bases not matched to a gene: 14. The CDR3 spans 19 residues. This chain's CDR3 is CASSFTTRLTGGYTGELFF. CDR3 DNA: TGCGCCAGCAGCTTCACGACGAGGCTGACAGGGGGTTACACCGGGGAGCTGTTTTTT.

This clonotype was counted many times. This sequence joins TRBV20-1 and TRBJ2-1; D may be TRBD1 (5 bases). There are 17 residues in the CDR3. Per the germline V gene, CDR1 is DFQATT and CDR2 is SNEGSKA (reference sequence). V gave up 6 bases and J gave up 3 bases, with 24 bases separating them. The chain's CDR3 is CSAKQDRRGENYNEQFF. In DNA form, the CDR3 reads TGCAGTGCCAAACAGGATAGAAGGGGCGAGAACTACAATGAGCAGTTCTTC.

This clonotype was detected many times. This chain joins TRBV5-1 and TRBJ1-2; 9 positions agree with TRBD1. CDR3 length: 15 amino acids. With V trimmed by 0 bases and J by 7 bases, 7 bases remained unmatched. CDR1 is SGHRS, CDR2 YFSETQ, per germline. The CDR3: CASSLDTGGVGGYTF. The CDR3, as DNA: TGCGCCAGCAGCTTGGATACAGGGGGCGTAGGTGGCTACACCTTC. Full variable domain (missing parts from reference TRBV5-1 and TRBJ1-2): KAGVTQTPRYLIKTRGQQVTLSCSPISGHRSVSWYQQTPGQGLQFLFEYFSETQRNKGNFPGRFSGRQFSNSRSEMNVSTLELGDSALYLCASSLDTGGVGGYTFGSGTRLTVV.

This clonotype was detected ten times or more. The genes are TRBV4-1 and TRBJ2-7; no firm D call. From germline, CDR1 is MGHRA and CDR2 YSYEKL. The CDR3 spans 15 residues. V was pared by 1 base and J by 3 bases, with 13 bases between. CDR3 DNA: TGCGCCAGCAGCCAAGGTCTAGGGTCCGTCTACGAGCAGTACTTC. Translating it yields CASSQGLGSVYEQYF.

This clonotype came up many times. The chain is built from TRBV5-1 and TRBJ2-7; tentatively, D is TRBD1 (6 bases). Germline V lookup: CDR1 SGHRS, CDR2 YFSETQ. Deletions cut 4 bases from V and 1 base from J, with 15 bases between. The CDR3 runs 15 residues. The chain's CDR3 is CASSTLRQESYEQYF. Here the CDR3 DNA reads TGCGCCAGCAGCACTTTGAGACAGGAATCCTACGAGCAGTACTTC. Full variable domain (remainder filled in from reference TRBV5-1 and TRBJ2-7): KAGVTQTPRYLIKTRGQQVTLSCSPISGHRSVSWYQQTPGQGLQFLFEYFSETQRNKGNFPGRFSGRQFSNSRSEMNVSTLELGDSALYLCASSTLRQESYEQYFGPGTRLTVT.

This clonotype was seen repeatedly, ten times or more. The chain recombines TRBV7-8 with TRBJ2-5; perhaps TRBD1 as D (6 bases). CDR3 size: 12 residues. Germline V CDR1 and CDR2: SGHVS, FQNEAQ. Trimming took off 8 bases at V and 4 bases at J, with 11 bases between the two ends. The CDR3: CASDQGPETQYF. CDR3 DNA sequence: TGTGCCAGCGATCAGGGGCCAGAGACCCAGTACTTC.

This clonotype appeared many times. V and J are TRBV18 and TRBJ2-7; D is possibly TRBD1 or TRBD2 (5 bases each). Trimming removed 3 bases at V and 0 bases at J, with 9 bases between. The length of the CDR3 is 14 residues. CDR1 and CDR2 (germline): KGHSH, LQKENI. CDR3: CASSPGRNSYEQYF. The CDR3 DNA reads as TGTGCCAGCTCACCGGGACGAAACTCCTACGAGCAGTACTTC.

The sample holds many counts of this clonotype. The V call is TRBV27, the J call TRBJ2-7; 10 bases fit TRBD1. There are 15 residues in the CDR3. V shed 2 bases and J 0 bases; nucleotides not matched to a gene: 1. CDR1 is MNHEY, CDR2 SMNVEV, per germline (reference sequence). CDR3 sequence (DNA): TGTGCCAGCAGTTTAGGGACAGGGGACTCCTACGAGCAGTACTTC. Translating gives CASSLGTGDSYEQYF.

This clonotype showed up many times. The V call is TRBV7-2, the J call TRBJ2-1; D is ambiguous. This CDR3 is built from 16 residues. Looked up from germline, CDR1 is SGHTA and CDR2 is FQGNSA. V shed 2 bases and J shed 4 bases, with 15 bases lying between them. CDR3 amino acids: CASSLSGYPQYNEQFF. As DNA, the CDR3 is TGTGCCAGCAGCTTAAGTGGGTACCCGCAATACAATGAGCAGTTCTTC.

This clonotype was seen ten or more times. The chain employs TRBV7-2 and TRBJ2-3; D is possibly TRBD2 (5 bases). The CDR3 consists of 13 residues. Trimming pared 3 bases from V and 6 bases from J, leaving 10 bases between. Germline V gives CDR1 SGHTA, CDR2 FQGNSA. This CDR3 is CASSLAGVDTQYF. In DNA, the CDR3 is TGTGCCAGCAGCTTGGCCGGGGTTGATACGCAGTATTTT.

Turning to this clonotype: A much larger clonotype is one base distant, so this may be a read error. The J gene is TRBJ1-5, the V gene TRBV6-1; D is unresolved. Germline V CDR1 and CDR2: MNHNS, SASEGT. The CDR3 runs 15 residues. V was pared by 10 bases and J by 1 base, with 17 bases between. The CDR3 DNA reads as TGTGCCACCCGGACCCGGACCGAGAGCAATCAGCCCCAGCATTTT. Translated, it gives CATRTRTESNQPQHF.

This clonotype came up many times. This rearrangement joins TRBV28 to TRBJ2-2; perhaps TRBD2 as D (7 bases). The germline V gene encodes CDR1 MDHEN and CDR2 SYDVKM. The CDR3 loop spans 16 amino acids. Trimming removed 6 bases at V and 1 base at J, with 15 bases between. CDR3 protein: CASSSLGGVNTGELFF. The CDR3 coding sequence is TGTGCCAGCAGCTCTCTAGGGGGGGTGAACACCGGGGAGCTGTTTTTT. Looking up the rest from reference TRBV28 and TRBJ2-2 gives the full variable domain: DVKVTQSSRYLVKRTGEKVFLECVQDMDHENMFWYRQDPGLGLRLIYFSYDVKMKEKGDIPEGYSVSREKKERFSLILESASTNQTSMYLCASSSLGGVNTGELFFGEGSRLTVL.

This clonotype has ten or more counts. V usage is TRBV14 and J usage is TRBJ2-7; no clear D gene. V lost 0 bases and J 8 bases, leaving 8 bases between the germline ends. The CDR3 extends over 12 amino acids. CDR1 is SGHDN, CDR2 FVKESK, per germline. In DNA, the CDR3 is TGTGCCAGCAGCCAAGATCGTATGCAGCAGTACTTC. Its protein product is CASSQDRMQQYF. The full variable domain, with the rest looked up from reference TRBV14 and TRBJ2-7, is EAGVTQFPSHSVIEKGQTVTLRCDPISGHDNLYWYRRVMGKEIKFLLHFVKESKQDESGMPNNRFLAERTGGTYSTLKVQPAELEDSGVYFCASSQDRMQQYFGPGTRLTVT.

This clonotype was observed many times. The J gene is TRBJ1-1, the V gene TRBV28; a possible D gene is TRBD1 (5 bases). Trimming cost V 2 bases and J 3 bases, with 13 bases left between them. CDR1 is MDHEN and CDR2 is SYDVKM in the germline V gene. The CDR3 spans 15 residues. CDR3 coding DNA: TGTGCCAGCAGTTTAGTTGGGATAGGGGACACTGAAGCTTTCTTT. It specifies CASSLVGIGDTEAFF.

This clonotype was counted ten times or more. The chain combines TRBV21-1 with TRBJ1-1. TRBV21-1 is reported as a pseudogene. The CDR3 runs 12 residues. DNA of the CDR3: TGTGCCAGCAGCCAAAACCGGGACTCGGCTTTCTTT. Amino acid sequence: CASSQNRDSAFF.

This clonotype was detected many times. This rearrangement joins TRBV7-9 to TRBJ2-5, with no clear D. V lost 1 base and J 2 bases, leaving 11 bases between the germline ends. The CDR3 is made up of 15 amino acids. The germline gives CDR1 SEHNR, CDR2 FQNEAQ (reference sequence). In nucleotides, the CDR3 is TGTGCCAGCAGCTTAGGGGCGGATCAGCAAGAGACCCAGTACTTC. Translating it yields CASSLGADQQETQYF.

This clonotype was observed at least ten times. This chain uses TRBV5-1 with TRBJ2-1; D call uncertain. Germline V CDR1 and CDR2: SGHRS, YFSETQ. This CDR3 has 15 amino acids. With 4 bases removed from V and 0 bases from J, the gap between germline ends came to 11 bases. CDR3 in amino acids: CASSQPESSYNEQFF. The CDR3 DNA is TGCGCCAGCAGCCAACCGGAAAGCTCCTACAATGAGCAGTTCTTC. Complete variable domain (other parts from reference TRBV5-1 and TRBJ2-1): KAGVTQTPRYLIKTRGQQVTLSCSPISGHRSVSWYQQTPGQGLQFLFEYFSETQRNKGNFPGRFSGRQFSNSRSEMNVSTLELGDSALYLCASSQPESSYNEQFFGPGTRLTVL.